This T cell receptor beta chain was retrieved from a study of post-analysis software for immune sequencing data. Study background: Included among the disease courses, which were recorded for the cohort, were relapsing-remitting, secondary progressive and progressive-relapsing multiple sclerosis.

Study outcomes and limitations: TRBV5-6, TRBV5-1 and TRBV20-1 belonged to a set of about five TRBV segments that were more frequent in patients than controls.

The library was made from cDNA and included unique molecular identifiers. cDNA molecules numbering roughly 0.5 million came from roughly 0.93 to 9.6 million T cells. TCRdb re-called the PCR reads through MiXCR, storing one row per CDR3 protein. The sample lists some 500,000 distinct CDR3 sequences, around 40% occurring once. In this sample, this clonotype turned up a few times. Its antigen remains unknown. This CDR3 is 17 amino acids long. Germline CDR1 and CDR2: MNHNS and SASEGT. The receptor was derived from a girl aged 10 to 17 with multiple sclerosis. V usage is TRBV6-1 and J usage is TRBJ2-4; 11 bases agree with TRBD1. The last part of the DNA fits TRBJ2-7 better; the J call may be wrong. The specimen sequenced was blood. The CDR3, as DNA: TGTGCCAGCAGCATTGAGGGTCCGGGACAGGGGGCCTACGAGCAGTACTTC. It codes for CASSIEGPGQGAYEQYF.